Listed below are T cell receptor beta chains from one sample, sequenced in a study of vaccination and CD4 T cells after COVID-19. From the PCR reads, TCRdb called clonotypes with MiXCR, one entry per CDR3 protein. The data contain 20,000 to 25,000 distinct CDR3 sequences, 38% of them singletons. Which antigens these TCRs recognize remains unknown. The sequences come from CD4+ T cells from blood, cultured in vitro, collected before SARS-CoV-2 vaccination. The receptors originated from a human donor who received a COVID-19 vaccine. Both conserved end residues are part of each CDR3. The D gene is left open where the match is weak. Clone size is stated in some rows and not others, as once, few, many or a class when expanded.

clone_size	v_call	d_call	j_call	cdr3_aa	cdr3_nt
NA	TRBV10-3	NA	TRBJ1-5	CAIGGNQPQHF	TGTGCCATCGGGGGAAATCAGCCCCAGCATTTT
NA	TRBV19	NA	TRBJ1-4	CASSTDISRGNEKLFF	TGTGCCAGTAGTACCGATATAAGTCGCGGTAATGAAAAACTGTTTTTT
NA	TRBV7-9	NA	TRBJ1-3	CASSLGASGNTIYF	TGTGCCAGCAGCTTAGGGGCAAGTGGAAACACCATATATTTT
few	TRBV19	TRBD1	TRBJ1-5	CASRLDTGGRNQPQHF	TGTGCCAGTAGGCTAGATACAGGGGGACGAAATCAGCCCCAGCATTTT
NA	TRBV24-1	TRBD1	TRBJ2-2	CATNRGAGELFF	TGTGCCACCAACAGGGGCGCCGGGGAGCTGTTTTTT
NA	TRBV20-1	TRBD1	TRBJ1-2	CSARRQGVSGYTF	TGCAGTGCTAGACGACAGGGGGTGAGTGGCTACACCTTC
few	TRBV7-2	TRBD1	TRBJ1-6	CASSHRRDRGGGNNSPLHF	TGTGCCAGCAGCCACCGGCGGGACAGGGGAGGAGGAAATAATTCACCCCTCCACTTT
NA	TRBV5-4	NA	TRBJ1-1	CASSLGKKNTEAFF	TGTGCCAGCAGCTTGGGAAAGAAGAACACTGAAGCTTTCTTT
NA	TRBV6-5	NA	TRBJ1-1	CASSYSLGRGGLEAFF	TGTGCCAGCAGTTACTCGCTAGGGCGCGGTGGACTTGAAGCTTTCTTT
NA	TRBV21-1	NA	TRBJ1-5	CASSKKGACNNQPQHF	TGTGCCAGCAGCAAGAAGGGGGCCTGCAACAATCAGCCCCAGCATTTT
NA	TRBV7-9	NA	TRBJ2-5	CASSSTVYQETQYF	TGTGCCAGCAGCTCAACGGTGTACCAAGAGACCCAGTACTTC
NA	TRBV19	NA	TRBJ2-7	CASSITGAQGYEQYF	TGTGCCAGTAGTATAACCGGGGCCCAAGGGTACGAGCAGTACTTC
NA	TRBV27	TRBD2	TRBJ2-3	CASRLGRLAVADTQYF	TGTGCCAGCAGACTCGGTCGGCTAGCGGTGGCAGATACGCAGTATTTT
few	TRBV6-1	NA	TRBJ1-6	CASRIWDSPLHF	TGTGCCAGCAGGATTTGGGATTCACCCCTCCACTTT
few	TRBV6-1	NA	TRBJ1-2	CASSRGYGDGYTF	TGTGCCAGCAGTCGAGGTTATGGCGATGGCTACACCTTC
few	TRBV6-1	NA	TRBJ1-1	CASSLRTRVRAFF	TGTGCCAGCAGCTTAAGGACAAGAGTTCGGGCTTTCTTT
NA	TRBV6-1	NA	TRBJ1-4	CAAYHRDGKNEKLFF	TGTGCCGCCTACCACCGGGACGGAAAGAATGAAAAACTGTTTTTT
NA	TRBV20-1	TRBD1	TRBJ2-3	CSARGQGAPDTQYF	TGCAGTGCTAGAGGCCAGGGGGCGCCAGATACGCAGTATTTT
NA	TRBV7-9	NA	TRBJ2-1	CASSLGVGNNEQFF	TGTGCCAGCAGCTTAGGGGTAGGAAACAATGAGCAGTTCTTC
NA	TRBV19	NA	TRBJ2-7	CASSMGQGRYEQYF	TGTGCCAGTAGTATGGGGCAGGGACGCTACGAGCAGTACTTC
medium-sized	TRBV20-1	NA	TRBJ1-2	CSALGGDANYGYTF	TGCAGTGCCCTGGGGGGGGACGCTAACTATGGCTACACCTTC
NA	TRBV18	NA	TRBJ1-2	CASSPVSEGRYGYTF	TGTGCCAGCTCACCAGTTTCGGAGGGTCGCTATGGCTACACCTTC
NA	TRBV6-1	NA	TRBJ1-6	CASSERGYAYNSPLHF	TGTGCCAGCAGTGAAAGGGGTTACGCCTATAATTCACCCCTCCACTTT
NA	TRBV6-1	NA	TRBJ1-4	CATKRDTNEKLFF	TGTGCCACCAAACGGGACACAAATGAAAAACTGTTTTTT
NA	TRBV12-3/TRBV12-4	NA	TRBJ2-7	CASSKGGTTYEQYF	TGTGCCAGCAGTAAGGGGGGGACTACCTACGAGCAGTACTTC
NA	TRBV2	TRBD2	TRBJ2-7	CASSEGRGEEGGAYRLHYEQYF	TGTGCCAGCAGTGAGGGGCGGGGGGAGGAGGGGGGCGCATATCGTCTACACTACGAGCAGTACTTC
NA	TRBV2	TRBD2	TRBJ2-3	CASSRSGGASDTQYF	TGTGCCAGCAGTCGTAGCGGGGGGGCCTCAGATACGCAGTATTTT
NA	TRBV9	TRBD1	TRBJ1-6	CASSDQGAYNSPLHF	TGTGCCAGCAGCGATCAGGGGGCTTACAATTCACCCCTCCACTTT
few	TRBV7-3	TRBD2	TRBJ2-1	CASSSPGSGGRSYNEQFF	TGTGCCAGCAGCTCCCCAGGTAGCGGGGGGCGGTCCTACAATGAGCAGTTCTTC
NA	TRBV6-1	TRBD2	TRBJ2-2	CASRGGAGGNTGELFF	TGTGCCAGCCGGGGAGGCGCGGGGGGGAACACCGGGGAGCTGTTTTTT
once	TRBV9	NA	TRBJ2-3	CASTRGGSPGTDTQYF	TGTGCCAGCACTCGGGGAGGAAGCCCCGGCACAGATACGCAGTATTTT
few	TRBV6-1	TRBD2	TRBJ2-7	CASSSGLAGGYEQYF	TGTGCCAGCAGCTCGGGACTAGCGGGGGGCTACGAGCAGTACTTC
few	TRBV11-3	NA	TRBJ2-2	CASSPASAGELFF	TGTGCCAGCAGCCCCGCCTCGGCCGGGGAGCTGTTTTTT
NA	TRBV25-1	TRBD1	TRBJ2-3	CASSDGYRGTDTQYF	TGTGCCAGCAGTGACGGTTACAGGGGGACAGATACGCAGTATTTT
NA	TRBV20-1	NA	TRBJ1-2	CSARAAGNYGYTF	TGCAGTGCTAGAGCGGCGGGGAACTATGGCTACACCTTC
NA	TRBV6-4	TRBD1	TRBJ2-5	CASSEGTGGQETQYF	TGTGCCAGCAGTGAGGGGACAGGGGGCCAAGAGACCCAGTACTTC
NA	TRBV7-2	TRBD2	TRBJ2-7	CASSFGFVRLAETYEQYF	TGTGCCAGCAGCTTCGGGTTTGTACGACTAGCGGAGACCTACGAGCAGTACTTC
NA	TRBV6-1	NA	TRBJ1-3	CASSEATGNTIYF	TGTGCCAGCAGTGAAGCAACAGGAAACACCATATATTTT
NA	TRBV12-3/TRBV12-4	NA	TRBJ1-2	CASSAYRDSSYGYTF	TGTGCCAGCAGTGCGTACAGGGATTCTAGCTATGGCTACACCTTC
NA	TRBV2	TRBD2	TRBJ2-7	CASSEGLAVLGQYF	TGTGCCAGCAGTGAAGGACTAGCGGTACTAGGGCAGTACTTC
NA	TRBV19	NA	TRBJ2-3	CASSRRGRDTDTQYF	TGTGCCAGTAGCCGCAGGGGAAGGGACACAGATACGCAGTATTTT
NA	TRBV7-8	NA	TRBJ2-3	CASSLGRGLYTDTQYF	TGTGCCAGCAGCTTAGGCCGCGGGCTTTACACAGATACGCAGTATTTT
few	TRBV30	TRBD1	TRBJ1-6	CAWSVRGGQGAWNSPLHF	TGTGCCTGGAGTGTACGGGGGGGACAGGGGGCTTGGAATTCACCCCTCCACTTT
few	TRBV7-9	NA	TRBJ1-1	CASSLSRNQLEWAFF	TGTGCCAGCAGCTTATCGAGGAACCAGCTGGAATGGGCTTTCTTT
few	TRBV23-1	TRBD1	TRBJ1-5	CASSRRGGQGANQPQHF	TGCGCCAGCAGTCGTCGTGGGGGACAGGGGGCGAATCAGCCCCAGCATTTT
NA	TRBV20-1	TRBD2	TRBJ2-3	CSARDHPATSGGRFGTQYF	TGCAGTGCTAGAGATCACCCCGCAACTAGCGGGGGTAGGTTTGGTACGCAGTATTTT
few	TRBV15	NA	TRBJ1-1	CATSRGSGDAEAFF	TGTGCCACCAGCAGAGGATCAGGGGACGCTGAAGCTTTCTTT
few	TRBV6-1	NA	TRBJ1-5	CASRSRGGPNQPQHF	TGTGCCAGCAGATCCCGAGGAGGGCCGAATCAGCCCCAGCATTTT
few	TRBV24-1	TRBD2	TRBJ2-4	CATSVGGAPGNIQYF	TGTGCCACCAGTGTCGGGGGGGCGCCGGGAAACATTCAGTACTTC
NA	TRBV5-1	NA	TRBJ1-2	CASSLGSSEGSGSGGYTF	TGCGCCAGCAGCTTGGGATCTTCGGAGGGGAGTGGATCGGGCGGCTACACCTTC
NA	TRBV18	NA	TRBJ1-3	CASSDVAAGNTIYF	TGTGCCAGCTCCGACGTCGCAGCTGGAAACACCATATATTTT
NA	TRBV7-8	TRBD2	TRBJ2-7	CASSIPGLAAEQYF	TGTGCCAGCAGTATTCCGGGACTAGCAGCCGAGCAGTACTTC
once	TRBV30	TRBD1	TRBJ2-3	CAWNKGQLSTDTQYF	TGTGCCTGGAATAAGGGACAGCTTAGCACAGATACGCAGTATTTT
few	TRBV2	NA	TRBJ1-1	CASSESLAFF	TGTGCCAGCAGTGAAAGTCTAGCTTTCTTT
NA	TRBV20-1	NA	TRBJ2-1	CSAVKESAGSSYNEQFF	TGCAGTGCCGTGAAGGAGTCCGCGGGCAGCTCCTACAATGAGCAGTTCTTC
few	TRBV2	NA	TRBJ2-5	CASSVGRGLTLQETQYF	TGTGCCAGCAGTGTCGGAAGGGGACTGACCCTACAAGAGACCCAGTACTTC
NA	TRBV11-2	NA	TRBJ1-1	CASRRPEGNTEAFF	TGTGCCAGCAGGAGACCAGAGGGGAACACTGAAGCTTTCTTT
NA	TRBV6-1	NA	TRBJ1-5	CATAAENQPQHF	TGTGCCACCGCCGCAGAAAATCAGCCCCAGCATTTT
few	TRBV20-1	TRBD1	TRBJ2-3	CSASLTTGVIRKDTQYF	TGCAGTGCGTCCCTGACAACAGGGGTAATACGTAAGGATACGCAGTATTTT
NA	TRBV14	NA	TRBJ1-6	CASSQGYNSPLHF	TGTGCCAGCAGCCAGGGCTATAATTCACCCCTCCACTTT